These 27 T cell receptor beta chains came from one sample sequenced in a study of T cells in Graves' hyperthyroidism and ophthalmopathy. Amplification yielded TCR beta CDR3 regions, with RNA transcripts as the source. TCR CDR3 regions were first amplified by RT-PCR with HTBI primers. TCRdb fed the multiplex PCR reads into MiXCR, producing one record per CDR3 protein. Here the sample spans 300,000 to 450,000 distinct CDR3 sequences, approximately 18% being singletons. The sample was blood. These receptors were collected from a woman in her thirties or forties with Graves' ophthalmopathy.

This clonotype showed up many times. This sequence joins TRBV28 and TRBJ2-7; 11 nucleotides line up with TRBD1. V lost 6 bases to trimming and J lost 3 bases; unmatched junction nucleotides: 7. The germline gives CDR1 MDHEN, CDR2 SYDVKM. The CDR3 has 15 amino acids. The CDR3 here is CASSHTGTGGYEQYF. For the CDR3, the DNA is TGTGCCAGCAGCCATACGGGGACAGGGGGCTACGAGCAGTACTTC.

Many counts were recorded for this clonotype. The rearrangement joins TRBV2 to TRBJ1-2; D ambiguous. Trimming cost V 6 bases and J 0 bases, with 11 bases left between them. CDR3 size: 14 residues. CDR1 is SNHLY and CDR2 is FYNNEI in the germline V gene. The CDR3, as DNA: TGTGCCAGCAGGGGCAGGATTACTAACTATGGCTACACCTTC. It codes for CASRGRITNYGYTF.

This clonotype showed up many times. The CDR3 protein is CASKPGGTLTEETQYF. The CDR3 region has the DNA TGTGCCAGCAAGCCTGGGGGAACGCTAACTGAAGAGACCCAGTACTTC. This sequence joins TRBV12-3 or TRBV12-4 and TRBJ2-5; D possibly uses TRBD1 or TRBD2 (5 bases each). CDR3 length: 16 amino acids. V lost 7 bases, J lost 3 bases, and 21 bases lay in between.

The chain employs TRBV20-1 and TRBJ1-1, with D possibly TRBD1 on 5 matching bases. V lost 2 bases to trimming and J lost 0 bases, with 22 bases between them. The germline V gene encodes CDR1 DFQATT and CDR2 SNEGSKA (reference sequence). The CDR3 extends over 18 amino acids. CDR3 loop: CSARTQLLTETVNTEAFF. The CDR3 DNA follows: TGCAGTGCTAGAACCCAGCTCCTAACTGAGACAGTGAACACTGAAGCTTTCTTT.

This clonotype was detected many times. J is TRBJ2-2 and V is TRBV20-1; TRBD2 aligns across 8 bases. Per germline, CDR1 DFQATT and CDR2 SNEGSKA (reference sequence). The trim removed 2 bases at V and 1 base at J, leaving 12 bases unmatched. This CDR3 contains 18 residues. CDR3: CSARPGLDTLKNTGELFF. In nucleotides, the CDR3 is TGCAGTGCTAGACCGGGACTAGACACACTAAAGAACACCGGGGAGCTGTTTTTT.

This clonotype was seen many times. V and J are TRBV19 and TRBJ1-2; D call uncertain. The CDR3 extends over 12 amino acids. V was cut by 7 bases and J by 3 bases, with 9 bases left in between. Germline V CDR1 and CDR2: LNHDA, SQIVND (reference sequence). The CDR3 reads CASMVGHYGYTF. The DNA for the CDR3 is TGTGCCAGTATGGTAGGACACTATGGCTACACCTTC.

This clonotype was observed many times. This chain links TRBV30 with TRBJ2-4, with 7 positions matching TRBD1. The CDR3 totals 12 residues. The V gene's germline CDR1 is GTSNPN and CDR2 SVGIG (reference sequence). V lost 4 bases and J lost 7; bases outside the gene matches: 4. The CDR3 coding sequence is TGTGCCTGGACCAGGGGGTCGAACATTCAGTACTTC. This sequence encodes CAWTRGSNIQYF.

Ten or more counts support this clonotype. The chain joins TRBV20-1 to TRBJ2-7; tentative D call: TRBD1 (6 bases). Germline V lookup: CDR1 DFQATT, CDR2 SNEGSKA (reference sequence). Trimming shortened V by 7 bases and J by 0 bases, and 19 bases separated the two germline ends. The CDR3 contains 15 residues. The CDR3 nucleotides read TGCAGTGTTCAACAGATCGGACAGACCTCCTACGAGCAGTACTTC. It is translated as CSVQQIGQTSYEQYF.

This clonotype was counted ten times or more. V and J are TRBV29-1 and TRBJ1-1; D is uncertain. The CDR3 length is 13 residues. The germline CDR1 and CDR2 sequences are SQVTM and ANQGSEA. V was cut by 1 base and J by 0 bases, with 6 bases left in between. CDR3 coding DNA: TGCAGCGTTGAAGGACTTATGAACACTGAAGCTTTCTTT. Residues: CSVEGLMNTEAFF.

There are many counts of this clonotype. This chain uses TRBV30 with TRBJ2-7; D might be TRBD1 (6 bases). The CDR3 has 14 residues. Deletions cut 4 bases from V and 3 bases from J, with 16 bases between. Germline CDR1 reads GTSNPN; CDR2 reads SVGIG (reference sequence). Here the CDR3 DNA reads TGTGCCTGGAACTGGGGGCTTTCCGACTACGAGCAGTACTTC. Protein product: CAWNWGLSDYEQYF.

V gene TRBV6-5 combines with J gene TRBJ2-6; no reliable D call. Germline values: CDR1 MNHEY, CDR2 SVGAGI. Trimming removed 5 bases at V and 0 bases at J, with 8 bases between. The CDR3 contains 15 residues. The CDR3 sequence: CASSHLSSGANVLTF. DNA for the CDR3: TGTGCCAGCAGTCACCTAAGCTCTGGGGCCAACGTCCTGACTTTC.

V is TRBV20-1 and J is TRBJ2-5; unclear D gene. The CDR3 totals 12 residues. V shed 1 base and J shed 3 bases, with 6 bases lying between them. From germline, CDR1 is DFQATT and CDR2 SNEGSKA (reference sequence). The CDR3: CSARGNEETQYF. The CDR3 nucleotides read TGCAGTGCTAGAGGGAATGAAGAGACCCAGTACTTC.

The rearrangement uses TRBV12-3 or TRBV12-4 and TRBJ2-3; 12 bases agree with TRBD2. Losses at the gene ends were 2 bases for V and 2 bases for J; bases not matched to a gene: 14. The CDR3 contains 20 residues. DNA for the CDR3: TGTGCCAGCAGTTTAAGACTAGCGGGAGCCGTTGCCCAAGACACAGATACGCAGTATTTT. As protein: CASSLRLAGAVAQDTDTQYF.

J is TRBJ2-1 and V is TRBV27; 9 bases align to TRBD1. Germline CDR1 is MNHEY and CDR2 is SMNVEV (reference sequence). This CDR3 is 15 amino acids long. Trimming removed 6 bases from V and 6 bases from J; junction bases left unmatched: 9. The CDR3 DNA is TGTGCCAGCAGCTCCCCGGGACAGGGTCGCAATGAGCAGTTCTTC. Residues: CASSSPGQGRNEQFF.

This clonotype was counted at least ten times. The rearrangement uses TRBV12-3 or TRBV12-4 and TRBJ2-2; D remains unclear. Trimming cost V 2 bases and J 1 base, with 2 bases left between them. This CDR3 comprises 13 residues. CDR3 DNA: TGTGCCAGCAGTTTAAAGAACACCGGGGAGCTGTTTTTT. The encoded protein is CASSLKNTGELFF.

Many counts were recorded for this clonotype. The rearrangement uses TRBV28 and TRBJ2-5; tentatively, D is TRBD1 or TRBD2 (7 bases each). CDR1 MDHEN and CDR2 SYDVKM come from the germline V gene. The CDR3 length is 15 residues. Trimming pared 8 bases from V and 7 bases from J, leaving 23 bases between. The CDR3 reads CASAGELQGIGTQYF. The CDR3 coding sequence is TGTGCCAGCGCGGGAGAATTACAGGGGATCGGGACCCAGTACTTC.

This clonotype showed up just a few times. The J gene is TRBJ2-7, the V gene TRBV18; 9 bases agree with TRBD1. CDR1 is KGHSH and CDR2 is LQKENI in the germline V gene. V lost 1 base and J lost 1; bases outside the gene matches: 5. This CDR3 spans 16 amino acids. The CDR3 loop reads CASSPQVGTGSYEQYF. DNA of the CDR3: TGTGCCAGCTCACCACAAGTAGGGACAGGGTCCTACGAGCAGTACTTC.

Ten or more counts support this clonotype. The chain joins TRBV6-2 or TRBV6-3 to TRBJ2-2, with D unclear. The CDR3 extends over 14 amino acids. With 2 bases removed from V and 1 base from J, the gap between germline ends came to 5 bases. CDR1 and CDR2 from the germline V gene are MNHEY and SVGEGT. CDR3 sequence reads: CASSYDVNTGELFF. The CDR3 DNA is TGTGCCAGCAGTTACGACGTGAACACCGGGGAGCTGTTTTTT.

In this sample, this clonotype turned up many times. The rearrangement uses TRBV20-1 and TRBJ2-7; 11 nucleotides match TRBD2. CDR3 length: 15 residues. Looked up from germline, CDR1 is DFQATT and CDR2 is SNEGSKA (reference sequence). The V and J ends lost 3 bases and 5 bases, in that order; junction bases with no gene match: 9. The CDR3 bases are TGCAGTGCTAGCGGACCACTAGCGGGAGTAAACGAGCAGTACTTC. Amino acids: CSASGPLAGVNEQYF.

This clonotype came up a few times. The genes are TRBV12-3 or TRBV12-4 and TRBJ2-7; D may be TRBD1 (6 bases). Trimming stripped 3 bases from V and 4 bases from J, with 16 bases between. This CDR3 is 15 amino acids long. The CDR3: CASSLDRTGSYEQYF. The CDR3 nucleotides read TGTGCCAGCAGTTTGGATCGTACAGGGTCGTACGAGCAGTACTTC.

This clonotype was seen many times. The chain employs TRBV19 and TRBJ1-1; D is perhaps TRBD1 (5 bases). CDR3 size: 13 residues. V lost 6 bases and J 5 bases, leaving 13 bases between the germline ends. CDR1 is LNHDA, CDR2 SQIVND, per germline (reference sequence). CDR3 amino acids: CASSTGGGTEAFF. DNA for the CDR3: TGTGCCAGTAGCACTGGGGGGGGTACTGAAGCTTTCTTT. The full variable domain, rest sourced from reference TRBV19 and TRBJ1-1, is DGGITQSPKYLFRKEGQNVTLSCEQNLNHDAMYWYRQDPGQGLRLIYYSQIVNDFQKGDIAEGYSVSREKKESFPLTVTSAQKNPTAFYLCASSTGGGTEAFFGQGTRLTVV.

Written as DNA, the CDR3 is TGTGCCAGCAGCTTAGGACAGGTAAAAGCTTTCTTT. It yields the protein CASSLGQVKAFF. The chain employs TRBV7-9 and TRBJ1-1; possible D gene TRBD1, 6 bases. Trimming removed 1 base at V and 9 bases at J, with 9 bases between. The CDR3 is made up of 12 amino acids. The V gene's germline CDR1 is SEHNR and CDR2 FQNEAQ (reference sequence).

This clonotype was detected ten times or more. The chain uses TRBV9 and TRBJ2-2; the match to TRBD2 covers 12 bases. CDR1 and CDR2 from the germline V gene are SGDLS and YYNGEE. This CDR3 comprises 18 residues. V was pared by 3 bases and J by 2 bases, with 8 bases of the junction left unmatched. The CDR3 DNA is TGTGCCAGCAGCGAGGCTAGCGGGAGGGAGGCCAACACCGGGGAGCTGTTTTTT. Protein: CASSEASGREANTGELFF.

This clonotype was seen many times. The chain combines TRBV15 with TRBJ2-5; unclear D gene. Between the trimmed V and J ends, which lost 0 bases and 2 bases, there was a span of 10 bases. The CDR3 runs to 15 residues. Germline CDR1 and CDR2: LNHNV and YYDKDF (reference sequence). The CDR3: CATSRDRIRQETQYF. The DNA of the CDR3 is TGTGCCACCAGCAGAGATCGTATCCGACAAGAGACCCAGTACTTC.

CDR3 loop: CASSRGESTEAFF. DNA for the CDR3: TGCGCCAGCAGCCGAGGGGAGAGCACTGAAGCTTTCTTT. V gene TRBV4-1 combines with J gene TRBJ1-1; a possible D gene is TRBD1 (5 bases). The CDR3 extends over 13 amino acids. Per germline, CDR1 MGHRA and CDR2 YSYEKL. The ends were cut back, 4 bases at V and 4 bases at J, with 10 bases in the middle.

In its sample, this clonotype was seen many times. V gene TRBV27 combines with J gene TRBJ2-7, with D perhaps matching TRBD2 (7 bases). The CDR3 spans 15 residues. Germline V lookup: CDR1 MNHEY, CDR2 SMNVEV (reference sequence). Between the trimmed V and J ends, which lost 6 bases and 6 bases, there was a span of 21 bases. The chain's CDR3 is CASSPKQGRGAEQYF. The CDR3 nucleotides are TGTGCCAGCAGCCCGAAGCAGGGGAGGGGTGCCGAGCAGTACTTC.

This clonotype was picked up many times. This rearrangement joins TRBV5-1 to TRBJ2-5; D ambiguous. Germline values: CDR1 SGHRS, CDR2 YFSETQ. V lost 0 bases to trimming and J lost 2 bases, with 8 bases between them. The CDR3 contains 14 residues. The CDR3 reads CASSLGGKQETQYF. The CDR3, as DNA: TGCGCCAGCAGCTTGGGTGGGAAACAAGAGACCCAGTACTTC.